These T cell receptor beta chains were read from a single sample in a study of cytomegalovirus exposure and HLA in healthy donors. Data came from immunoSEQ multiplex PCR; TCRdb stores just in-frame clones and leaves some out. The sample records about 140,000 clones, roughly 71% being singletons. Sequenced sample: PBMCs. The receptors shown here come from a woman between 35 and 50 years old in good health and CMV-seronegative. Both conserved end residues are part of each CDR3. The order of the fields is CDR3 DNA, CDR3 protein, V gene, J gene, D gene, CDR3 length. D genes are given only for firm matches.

CDR3 DNA: TGTGCCAGCACCCTGGACAGGGGGCTGGATGAGCAGTTCTTC
CDR3 protein: CASTLDRGLDEQFF
V gene: TRBV7-2
J gene: TRBJ2-1
D gene: TRBD1
CDR3 length: 14

CDR3 DNA: TGTGCCAGCAGTTCCCCGTGGCGGACTGAAGCTTTCTTT
CDR3 protein: CASSSPWRTEAFF
V gene: TRBV28
J gene: TRBJ1-1
D gene: .
CDR3 length: 13

CDR3 DNA: TGTGCCAGCAGCCTTTGGGCAGGGGGCAATCAGCCCCAGCATTTT
CDR3 protein: CASSLWAGGNQPQHF
V gene: TRBV7-2
J gene: TRBJ1-5
D gene: .
CDR3 length: 15

CDR3 DNA: TGTGCCAGCTCACCGTTCCCAGGAAACACCATATATTTT
CDR3 protein: CASSPFPGNTIYF
V gene: TRBV18
J gene: TRBJ1-3
D gene: .
CDR3 length: 13

CDR3 DNA: TGTGCCTGGAGTGTAGCCGTCGGGAATCAGCCCCAGCATTTT
CDR3 protein: CAWSVAVGNQPQHF
V gene: TRBV30
J gene: TRBJ1-5
D gene: .
CDR3 length: 14

CDR3 DNA: TGTGCCAGCTCACCATGGTTAAGCAGGGATGGAGAGGATTTCTTT
CDR3 protein: CASSPWLSRDGEDFF
V gene: TRBV18
J gene: TRBJ1-1
D gene: .
CDR3 length: 15

CDR3 DNA: TGTGCCAGCAGTTTATCGGGCAGGGGGGTGAGGGCTGAAGCTTTCTTT
CDR3 protein: CASSLSGRGVRAEAFF
V gene: TRBV28
J gene: TRBJ1-1
D gene: TRBD1
CDR3 length: 16

CDR3 DNA: TGTGCCAGCAGTCCGGACAAGTCTGGGGCCAACGTCCTGACTTTC
CDR3 protein: CASSPDKSGANVLTF
V gene: TRBV28
J gene: TRBJ2-6
D gene: .
CDR3 length: 15

CDR3 DNA: TGTGCCAGCAGCTTAGGGAGAGGACAGAATCAGCCCCAGCATTTT
CDR3 protein: CASSLGRGQNQPQHF
V gene: TRBV13
J gene: TRBJ1-5
D gene: .
CDR3 length: 15

CDR3 DNA: TGTGCCAGCAGTTTTGAGAACAGGGCCGGCTACACCTTC
CDR3 protein: CASSFENRAGYTF
V gene: TRBV28
J gene: TRBJ1-2
D gene: .
CDR3 length: 13

CDR3 DNA: TGTGCCAGCAGCTTAGAGCTCGGGGGGGACGAACATTTT
CDR3 protein: CASSLELGGDEHF
V gene: TRBV7-9
J gene: TRBJ1-3
D gene: .
CDR3 length: 13

CDR3 DNA: TGTGCCATCAGTGACCCGGGACTAGCGACCGGCACAGATACGCAGTATTTT
CDR3 protein: CAISDPGLATGTDTQYF
V gene: TRBV10-3
J gene: TRBJ2-3
D gene: TRBD2
CDR3 length: 17

CDR3 DNA: TGTGCCAGCAGCTTAGACCGGGGGGCCGTAGCTTTCTTT
CDR3 protein: CASSLDRGAVAFF
V gene: TRBV7-2
J gene: TRBJ1-1
D gene: .
CDR3 length: 13

CDR3 DNA: TGCGCCAGCAGCTGGGGGGACAGGGAAGCTGGCTACACCTTC
CDR3 protein: CASSWGDREAGYTF
V gene: TRBV5-1
J gene: TRBJ1-2
D gene: TRBD1
CDR3 length: 14

CDR3 DNA: TGTGCCACTTGCCCTAAGCGGGGCATCTCCTACAATGAGCAGTTCTTC
CDR3 protein: CATCPKRGISYNEQFF
V gene: TRBV19
J gene: TRBJ2-1
D gene: TRBD2
CDR3 length: 16

CDR3 DNA: TGTGCCAGCAGCCGTAGTATTGGCGGACAGGGGGCTGGCGAGCAGTACTTC
CDR3 protein: CASSRSIGGQGAGEQYF
V gene: TRBV7-2
J gene: TRBJ2-7
D gene: TRBD1
CDR3 length: 17

CDR3 DNA: TGTGCCTCTATGTCACAGGGGACGTTGGCTGAGCAGTTCTTC
CDR3 protein: CASMSQGTLAEQFF
V gene: TRBV2
J gene: TRBJ2-1
D gene: TRBD1
CDR3 length: 14

CDR3 DNA: TGCGCCAGCAGCCAAGATAAATTTTCCCAGCCCCAGCATTTT
CDR3 protein: CASSQDKFSQPQHF
V gene: TRBV4-1
J gene: TRBJ1-5
D gene: .
CDR3 length: 14

CDR3 DNA: TGCGCCAGCAGCGGACTAGCGGGGGATACGCAGTATTTT
CDR3 protein: CASSGLAGDTQYF
V gene: TRBV10-1
J gene: TRBJ2-3
D gene: TRBD2
CDR3 length: 13

CDR3 DNA: TGCGCCAGCAGCTTGCCTGGACAGGCCCGAGAGCAGTACTTC
CDR3 protein: CASSLPGQAREQYF
V gene: TRBV5-1
J gene: TRBJ2-7
D gene: TRBD1
CDR3 length: 14

CDR3 DNA: TGTGCCAGCAGCCTCCGGGACAGGTCCTACGAGCAGTACTTC
CDR3 protein: CASSLRDRSYEQYF
V gene: TRBV9
J gene: TRBJ2-7
D gene: TRBD1
CDR3 length: 14

CDR3 DNA: TGTGCCAGCAGTTTTCGGGGGGGGCTGGAAGAGACCCAGTACTTC
CDR3 protein: CASSFRGGLEETQYF
V gene: TRBV27
J gene: TRBJ2-5
D gene: TRBD2
CDR3 length: 15

CDR3 DNA: TGCGCCAGCAGCATTGATACAGGGGGGTATGGCTACACCTTC
CDR3 protein: CASSIDTGGYGYTF
V gene: TRBV5-1
J gene: TRBJ1-2
D gene: TRBD1
CDR3 length: 14

CDR3 DNA: TGTGCCAGCAGTGAAGTGGCCCCGCAGACCCAGTACTTC
CDR3 protein: CASSEVAPQTQYF
V gene: TRBV6-1
J gene: TRBJ2-5
D gene: .
CDR3 length: 13

CDR3 DNA: TGTGCCAGCAGCCGTTCAGTGTTTTCGTCGTACAATGAGCAGTTCTTC
CDR3 protein: CASSRSVFSSYNEQFF
V gene: TRBV7-3
J gene: TRBJ2-1
D gene: .
CDR3 length: 16

CDR3 DNA: TGCGCCAGCAGCTTGGGTGACAGGGGGTCTAACTATGGCTACACCTTC
CDR3 protein: CASSLGDRGSNYGYTF
V gene: TRBV5-1
J gene: TRBJ1-2
D gene: TRBD1
CDR3 length: 16